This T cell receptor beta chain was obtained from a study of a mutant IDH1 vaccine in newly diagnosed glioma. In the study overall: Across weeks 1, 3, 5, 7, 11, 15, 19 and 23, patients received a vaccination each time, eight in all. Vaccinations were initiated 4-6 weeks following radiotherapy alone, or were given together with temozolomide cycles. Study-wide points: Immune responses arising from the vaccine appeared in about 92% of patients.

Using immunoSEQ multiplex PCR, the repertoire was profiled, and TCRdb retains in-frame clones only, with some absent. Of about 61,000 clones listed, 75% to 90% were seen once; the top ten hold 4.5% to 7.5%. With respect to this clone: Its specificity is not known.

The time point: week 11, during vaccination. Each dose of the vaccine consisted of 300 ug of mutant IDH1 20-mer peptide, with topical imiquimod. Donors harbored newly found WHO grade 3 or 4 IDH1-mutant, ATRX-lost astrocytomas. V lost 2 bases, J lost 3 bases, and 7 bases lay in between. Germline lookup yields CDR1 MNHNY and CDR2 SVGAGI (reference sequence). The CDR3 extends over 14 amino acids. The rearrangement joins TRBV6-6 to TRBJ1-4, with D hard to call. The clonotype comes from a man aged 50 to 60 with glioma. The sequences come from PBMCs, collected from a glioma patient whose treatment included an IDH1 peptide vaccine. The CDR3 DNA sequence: TGTGCCAGCAGTTACCGATCAGCTAATGAAAAACTGTTTTTT. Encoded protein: CASSYRSANEKLFF.